The clone carrying this TCR beta chain was detected only a few times. What it binds is unknown. This sample is drawn from a study of T cells in Graves' hyperthyroidism and ophthalmopathy. TCR beta CDR3 sequences were amplified from RNA transcripts. HTBI primers were the set used in a first-round RT-PCR of the TCR CDR3. TCRdb ran MiXCR on the multiplex PCR reads and lists one entry per CDR3 protein. The repertoire consists of about 640,000 distinct CDR3 sequences, with less than 25% occurring once and the leading ten covering roughly a third. General study points: The model anticipated ophthalmopathy a median about six months pre-onset.

The source is a man younger than 40 with Graves' ophthalmopathy. Sequencing used blood.

The CDR3 sequence is CASSEWASGPYNEQFF. The DNA of the CDR3 is TGCGCCAGCAGTGAGTGGGCTAGCGGGCCCTACAATGAGCAGTTCTTC. The chain couples TRBV10-1 to TRBJ2-1, with 8 bases that match TRBD2. Trimming removed 1 base from V and 2 bases from J; junction bases left unmatched: 4. The CDR3 totals 16 residues. Looked up from germline, CDR1 is WNHNN and CDR2 is SYGVQD (reference sequence).